Listed below are T cell receptor beta chains from one sample, sequenced in a study of OX40 agonist ivuxolimab in advanced cancers. TCRdb keeps only in-frame clones here, not all; method: immunoSEQ multiplex PCR. Altogether 60,000 to 70,000 clones are present, approximately 80% being singletons, with the ten largest covering approximately 1.3%. The specimen comprised CD4+ or CD8+ T cells sorted from blood, sampled in a trial of the OX40 agonist ivuxolimab. Source of these receptors: an adult with an advanced solid tumor such as melanoma, head and neck, liver or kidney cancer. Both conserved end residues are part of each CDR3. Fields, in order: D gene, J gene, clone size, V gene, CDR3 DNA, CDR3 protein. D genes are given only for firm matches. The size of a clone is reported for some rows only, either as once, few or many, or as a class for expanded clones.

D gene: .
J gene: TRBJ1-5
clone size: .
V gene: TRBV6-4
CDR3 DNA: TGTGCCAGCAGTGACTCTCCCGGGAGCAATCAGCCCCAGCATTTT
CDR3 protein: CASSDSPGSNQPQHF

D gene: .
J gene: TRBJ2-7
clone size: .
V gene: TRBV19
CDR3 DNA: TGTGCCAGTAGTGGGGGACGCCAAGGGGACTACGAGCAGTACTTC
CDR3 protein: CASSGGRQGDYEQYF

D gene: TRBD1
J gene: TRBJ2-3
clone size: few
V gene: TRBV7-3
CDR3 DNA: TGTGCCAGCAGCGAACAGGGACAGGGAGGAGATACGCAGTATTTT
CDR3 protein: CASSEQGQGGDTQYF

D gene: .
J gene: TRBJ2-3
clone size: .
V gene: TRBV10-3
CDR3 DNA: TGTGCCATCAGTGAGTCTTCCGGGACGGTCATTAGCACAGATACGCAGTATTTT
CDR3 protein: CAISESSGTVISTDTQYF

D gene: .
J gene: TRBJ2-3
clone size: .
V gene: TRBV19
CDR3 DNA: TGTGCCAGTCACAGGGTCGGTAGTACAGATACGCAGTATTTT
CDR3 protein: CASHRVGSTDTQYF

D gene: .
J gene: TRBJ1-1
clone size: .
V gene: TRBV5-4
CDR3 DNA: TGTGCCAGCAGCTTGGTGTCCGACACTGAAGCTTTCTTT
CDR3 protein: CASSLVSDTEAFF

D gene: .
J gene: TRBJ2-1
clone size: few
V gene: TRBV6-1
CDR3 DNA: TGTGCCAGCAGTGATCCGGTGACACGCGACGTGGGGAATGAGCAGTTCTTC
CDR3 protein: CASSDPVTRDVGNEQFF

D gene: .
J gene: TRBJ1-2
clone size: .
V gene: TRBV12-5
CDR3 DNA: TGTGCTAGTGGTCCCCCTCGGGGGGCTAACTATGGCTACACCTTC
CDR3 protein: CASGPPRGANYGYTF

D gene: TRBD1
J gene: TRBJ1-2
clone size: once
V gene: TRBV6-1
CDR3 DNA: TGTGCCAGCAGTGCCCGACAGGGGACCTATGGCTACACCTTC
CDR3 protein: CASSARQGTYGYTF

D gene: .
J gene: TRBJ2-3
clone size: .
V gene: TRBV7-2
CDR3 DNA: TGTGCCAGCAGCCTGGTGGGTAGCACAGATACGCAGTATTTT
CDR3 protein: CASSLVGSTDTQYF

D gene: .
J gene: TRBJ1-1
clone size: .
V gene: TRBV14
CDR3 DNA: TGTGCCAGCAGCCAAGAGAGGGACACTGAAGCTTTCTTT
CDR3 protein: CASSQERDTEAFF

D gene: .
J gene: TRBJ1-1
clone size: .
V gene: TRBV20-1
CDR3 DNA: TGCAGTGTTCTATCTGGGGTTATGCCTTTT
CDR3 protein: CSVLSGVMPF

D gene: TRBD1
J gene: TRBJ2-7
clone size: .
V gene: TRBV4-1
CDR3 DNA: TGCGCCAGCAGCCAAGGAGGGGGCACCTACGGCGACGAGCAGTACTTC
CDR3 protein: CASSQGGGTYGDEQYF

D gene: .
J gene: TRBJ1-2
clone size: .
V gene: TRBV12-5
CDR3 DNA: TGTGCTAGTGGTTTGGATACTGACAGGCGGAGCTACACCTTC
CDR3 protein: CASGLDTDRRSYTF

D gene: .
J gene: TRBJ2-1
clone size: .
V gene: TRBV2
CDR3 DNA: TGTGCCAGCAGTGAAACTCTAAATGAGCAGTTCTTC
CDR3 protein: CASSETLNEQFF

D gene: .
J gene: TRBJ2-7
clone size: .
V gene: TRBV7-2
CDR3 DNA: TGTGCCAGCAGCTCAGTAGCGACCTCCTACGAGCAGTACTTC
CDR3 protein: CASSSVATSYEQYF

D gene: .
J gene: TRBJ1-1
clone size: few
V gene: TRBV18
CDR3 DNA: TGTGCCAGCTCAACGGGGGCCATGAACACTGAAGCTTTCTTT
CDR3 protein: CASSTGAMNTEAFF

D gene: TRBD1
J gene: TRBJ2-7
clone size: .
V gene: TRBV6-5
CDR3 DNA: TGTGCCAGCAGTCAGGGACAGGAGGGGACCTACGAGCAGTACTTC
CDR3 protein: CASSQGQEGTYEQYF

D gene: .
J gene: TRBJ2-5
clone size: once
V gene: TRBV7-9
CDR3 DNA: TGTGCCAGCAGCGGGGGGGCTAGGGCGACGGAGACCCAGTACTTC
CDR3 protein: CASSGGARATETQYF

D gene: .
J gene: TRBJ2-5
clone size: .
V gene: TRBV19
CDR3 DNA: TGTGCCAGTAGTACGCTGACGTCACAAGAGACCCAGTACTTC
CDR3 protein: CASSTLTSQETQYF

D gene: .
J gene: TRBJ2-4
clone size: .
V gene: TRBV11-2
CDR3 DNA: TGTGCCAGCAGCTTCGCCCTAGCCAAAAACATTCAGTACTTC
CDR3 protein: CASSFALAKNIQYF

D gene: .
J gene: TRBJ2-7
clone size: .
V gene: TRBV5-1
CDR3 DNA: TGCGCCAGCAGCCCCGGAGGGGGCTCCTACGAGCAGTACTTC
CDR3 protein: CASSPGGGSYEQYF

D gene: TRBD2
J gene: TRBJ2-1
clone size: .
V gene: TRBV7-9
CDR3 DNA: TGTGCCAGCAGCTTAGGAGCGGGGGGCTACAATGAGCAGTTCTTC
CDR3 protein: CASSLGAGGYNEQFF

D gene: TRBD2
J gene: TRBJ2-1
clone size: .
V gene: TRBV12-5
CDR3 DNA: TGTGCTAGTGCCCCGGGGGGAAAGGGACCCTACAATGAGCAGTTCTTC
CDR3 protein: CASAPGGKGPYNEQFF

D gene: .
J gene: TRBJ1-2
clone size: .
V gene: TRBV25-1
CDR3 DNA: TGTGCCAGCAGTGAGTCCGCCCTAGGCTACACCTTC
CDR3 protein: CASSESALGYTF

D gene: .
J gene: TRBJ2-2
clone size: .
V gene: TRBV5-1
CDR3 DNA: TGCGCCAGCAGCTTCGACAGGGGAGGGGCCGGGGAGCTGTTTTTT
CDR3 protein: CASSFDRGGAGELFF

D gene: .
J gene: TRBJ1-1
clone size: .
V gene: TRBV6-6
CDR3 DNA: TGTGCCAGCAGGACTCCCTCCGGTACTGAAGCTTTCTTT
CDR3 protein: CASRTPSGTEAFF

D gene: .
J gene: TRBJ1-5
clone size: .
V gene: TRBV27
CDR3 DNA: TGTGCCAGCAGTTTCGCGGATCAGCCCCAGCATTTT
CDR3 protein: CASSFADQPQHF

D gene: .
J gene: TRBJ2-3
clone size: .
V gene: TRBV5-4
CDR3 DNA: TGTGCCAGCAGACAGGCCGACGATACGCAGTATTTT
CDR3 protein: CASRQADDTQYF

D gene: TRBD1
J gene: TRBJ1-1
clone size: .
V gene: TRBV5-1
CDR3 DNA: TGCGCCAGCAGCTTGGGTCAGGGGGAGGACACTGAAGCTTTCTTT
CDR3 protein: CASSLGQGEDTEAFF

D gene: TRBD2
J gene: TRBJ2-3
clone size: .
V gene: TRBV14
CDR3 DNA: TGTGCCAGCAGCCATCGTGGACTAGCGGGGGCTACAGATACGCAGTATTTT
CDR3 protein: CASSHRGLAGATDTQYF

D gene: .
J gene: TRBJ2-7
clone size: .
V gene: TRBV11-2
CDR3 DNA: TGTGCCAGCAGCCTGGACATGGGTCAGCAGTACTTC
CDR3 protein: CASSLDMGQQYF

D gene: TRBD2
J gene: TRBJ2-3
clone size: .
V gene: TRBV11-2
CDR3 DNA: TGTGCCAGCAGCTTAGATCTGGGACTAGCGAACACGCAGTATTTT
CDR3 protein: CASSLDLGLANTQYF

D gene: TRBD1
J gene: TRBJ1-2
clone size: .
V gene: TRBV14
CDR3 DNA: TGTGCCAGCAGCCAATCTCAGGGGGCGCGATATGGCTACACCTTC
CDR3 protein: CASSQSQGARYGYTF

D gene: .
J gene: TRBJ1-1
clone size: .
V gene: TRBV5-6
CDR3 DNA: TGTGCCAGCAGCTTGGCGGGGAACACTGAAGCTTTCTTT
CDR3 protein: CASSLAGNTEAFF

D gene: .
J gene: TRBJ1-2
clone size: .
V gene: TRBV18
CDR3 DNA: TGTGCCAGCTCACCGCCAGGCAGGAGGTCAGAAGGCTACACCTTC
CDR3 protein: CASSPPGRRSEGYTF

D gene: .
J gene: TRBJ1-2
clone size: .
V gene: TRBV4-1
CDR3 DNA: TGCGCCAGCAGCCAAGTTGGTCGGAAGGATGGCTACACCTTC
CDR3 protein: CASSQVGRKDGYTF

D gene: .
J gene: TRBJ2-5
clone size: .
V gene: TRBV29-1
CDR3 DNA: TGCAGCGTTGAACCGTCGACCGGGACCAAGGAGACCCAGTACTTC
CDR3 protein: CSVEPSTGTKETQYF

D gene: TRBD1
J gene: TRBJ2-2
clone size: .
V gene: TRBV5-1
CDR3 DNA: TGCGCCAGCAAGATCGGACAGGGGCAAACCGGGGAGCTGTTTTTT
CDR3 protein: CASKIGQGQTGELFF

D gene: TRBD1
J gene: TRBJ1-1
clone size: .
V gene: TRBV5-1
CDR3 DNA: TGCGCCAGCAGCTTGGGGTTACATTCAGGGACAGGGGGATCGAGGTTGACTGAAGCTTTCTTT
CDR3 protein: CASSLGLHSGTGGSRLTEAFF

D gene: .
J gene: TRBJ1-5
clone size: .
V gene: TRBV18
CDR3 DNA: TGTGCCAGCTCACCAAATGCAGACAGGCAGCCCCAGCATTTT
CDR3 protein: CASSPNADRQPQHF

D gene: .
J gene: TRBJ1-4
clone size: .
V gene: TRBV15
CDR3 DNA: TGTGCCACCAGCAGAGATAAAGGGGCTAATGAAAAACTGTTTTTT
CDR3 protein: CATSRDKGANEKLFF

D gene: .
J gene: TRBJ1-1
clone size: .
V gene: TRBV6-1
CDR3 DNA: TGTGCCAGCGCCGACGACTCATCGGGTCGGAGGGTGCCTTTCTTT
CDR3 protein: CASADDSSGRRVPFF

D gene: .
J gene: TRBJ2-6
clone size: .
V gene: TRBV27
CDR3 DNA: TGTGCCAGCAGACCAACAGGGGGAGGGGCCAACATCCTGACTTTC
CDR3 protein: CASRPTGGGANILTF

D gene: .
J gene: TRBJ1-1
clone size: .
V gene: TRBV18
CDR3 DNA: TGTGCCAGCTCACCATGGCCACAGATGAACACTGAAGCTTTCTTT
CDR3 protein: CASSPWPQMNTEAFF

D gene: .
J gene: TRBJ2-2
clone size: .
V gene: TRBV6-5
CDR3 DNA: TGTGCCAGCAGTTACTCGATAGGGGTAAACACCGGGGAGCTGTTTTTT
CDR3 protein: CASSYSIGVNTGELFF

D gene: .
J gene: TRBJ2-7
clone size: .
V gene: TRBV27
CDR3 DNA: TGTGCCAGCAGTTTAGAATCAGGAACCCTCTCCTACGAGCAGTACTTC
CDR3 protein: CASSLESGTLSYEQYF

D gene: .
J gene: TRBJ1-2
clone size: .
V gene: TRBV30
CDR3 DNA: TGTGCCTGGACCCAGGGGCAAGATGGCTACACCTTC
CDR3 protein: CAWTQGQDGYTF

D gene: TRBD1
J gene: TRBJ1-5
clone size: .
V gene: TRBV19
CDR3 DNA: TGTGCCAGTAGTACCCGGGACAGGGGTCAACCGGGGCATTTT
CDR3 protein: CASSTRDRGQPGHF

D gene: .
J gene: TRBJ2-7
clone size: .
V gene: TRBV4-1
CDR3 DNA: TGCGCCAGCAGCCAAGTGTCCCTGATGGGCGAGCAGTACTTC
CDR3 protein: CASSQVSLMGEQYF

D gene: TRBD1
J gene: TRBJ1-6
clone size: .
V gene: TRBV7-8
CDR3 DNA: TGTGCCAGCAGCTTAGTGGGACAGGGGCGCTCCTATAATTCACCCCTCCACTTT
CDR3 protein: CASSLVGQGRSYNSPLHF

D gene: .
J gene: TRBJ2-1
clone size: .
V gene: TRBV11-2
CDR3 DNA: TGTGCCAGCAGCTCCACCGGACCCTACAATGAGCAGTTCTTC
CDR3 protein: CASSSTGPYNEQFF

D gene: .
J gene: TRBJ2-7
clone size: .
V gene: TRBV27
CDR3 DNA: TGTGCCAGCAGTCGGCCGGGGGGCAACTCCTACGAGCAGTACTTC
CDR3 protein: CASSRPGGNSYEQYF

D gene: .
J gene: TRBJ1-1
clone size: .
V gene: TRBV7-8
CDR3 DNA: TGTGCCAGCAGCTTAGCGGGACTTTTGAACACTGAAGCTTTCTTT
CDR3 protein: CASSLAGLLNTEAFF

D gene: TRBD1
J gene: TRBJ1-4
clone size: .
V gene: TRBV10-2
CDR3 DNA: TGCGCCAGCAGGGAAAGACAGGGGGCGGATGAAAAACTGTTTTTT
CDR3 protein: CASRERQGADEKLFF

D gene: .
J gene: TRBJ2-7
clone size: few
V gene: TRBV9
CDR3 DNA: TGTGCCAGCAGCGTCACAGGGATAGGCGAGCAGTACTTC
CDR3 protein: CASSVTGIGEQYF

D gene: TRBD1
J gene: TRBJ1-5
clone size: .
V gene: TRBV6-6
CDR3 DNA: TGTGCCAGCAGTTCGACAGGGGATAGCAATCAGCCCCAGCATTTT
CDR3 protein: CASSSTGDSNQPQHF

D gene: .
J gene: TRBJ2-1
clone size: .
V gene: TRBV18
CDR3 DNA: TGTGCCAGCTCACCATCCGGAGGGTTACCGAATGAGCAGTTCTTC
CDR3 protein: CASSPSGGLPNEQFF

D gene: TRBD1
J gene: TRBJ1-1
clone size: .
V gene: TRBV19
CDR3 DNA: TGTGCCAGCCGGGACAGGGGGAGGAACACTGAAGCTTTCTTT
CDR3 protein: CASRDRGRNTEAFF

D gene: .
J gene: TRBJ2-1
clone size: .
V gene: TRBV30
CDR3 DNA: TGTGCCTGGAGTCCCGCGTCCCTGTCCTACAATGAGCAGTTCTTC
CDR3 protein: CAWSPASLSYNEQFF